This T cell receptor beta chain derives from a study of cytomegalovirus exposure and HLA in healthy donors. General observations from the study: A reported reduction in N-insertions relative to the approximately 690-donor mean was seen in an Asian-associated ancestry cluster in a later analysis. Most TCR beta V segments were productive about 87% or about 30% of the time in an earlier analysis. Analyses of presence/absence relied on an assumption of roughly uniform sequencing depth across donors.

Note on this clone: Its specificity is not known. This probably arose from a read error, given a far larger clone one base away.

PCR was performed using 60 Vbeta and 13 Jbeta primers. Profiling relied on immunoSEQ multiplex PCR, and the TCRdb table lists in-frame clones only, not all of them. In the table there are around 67,000 clones, approximately 71% of which are singletons. Unmatched junction bases numbered 2, after V lost 0 bases and J lost 6 bases. The CDR3 length is 14 residues. Germline CDR1 reads SGHDT; CDR2 reads YYEEEE. At sampling all donors were nominally healthy, likely with unrecorded immune exposures. The sequence was obtained from a woman aged 25 to 45 in good health and CMV-seronegative. Sequencing used PBMCs. This chain uses TRBV5-6 with TRBJ1-4; 7 nucleotides align to TRBD1. The DNA for the CDR3 is TGTGCCAGCAGCTTGGGAGGGGGCGATGAAAAACTGTTTTTT. Translated: CASSLGGGDEKLFF.